This T cell receptor beta chain was obtained from a study of blood T cell repertoires in COVID-19. Study-level information: The cDNA or gDNA used as material had been derived from T cells, B-cell-depleted T cells, or PBMCs.

Trimming pared 4 bases from V and 7 bases from J, leaving 13 bases between. There are 14 residues in the CDR3. Per the germline V gene, CDR1 is ENHRY and CDR2 is SYGVKD. The authors' processing: Estimation of nucleated cell counts was performed using reference gene primer amplification. Profiled with immunoSEQ multiplex PCR; TCRdb holds only in-frame clones, not every one. V, J and clone size were drawn from that table, and D and trimming were deduced from the DNA. The sample has around 250,000 clones, about 89% seen once; the top ten hold about 8.7%. The clonotype originates from a man aged 40-50 years with active or convalescent COVID-19. Input material: peripheral blood. The rearrangement uses TRBV10-3 and TRBJ1-4; D is perhaps TRBD1 (5 bases). CDR3 loop: CAISGSGTGEKLFF. The CDR3 coding sequence is TGTGCCATCAGTGGTTCCGGGACTGGTGAAAAACTGTTTTTT.